The rows below give T cell receptor beta chains drawn from one sample of a study of beta chain features in type 1 diabetes. Sequenced by immunoSEQ multiplex PCR; TCRdb stores in-frame clones only, minus some. The repertoire holds 810,000 or so clones, with roughly 16% as singletons. The sample taken for sequencing was naive CD4+ T cells from blood. These receptors were obtained from a woman aged 18-29 years in good health. CDR3s include the opening cysteine and the closing phenylalanine or tryptophan. The order of the fields is CDR3 length, D gene, J gene, clone size, V gene, CDR3 DNA, CDR3 protein. The D gene is left open where the match is weak. The size entry is marked missing in some rows and otherwise reads once, few, many or a size class.

13 | NA | TRBJ1-5 | NA | TRBV28 | TGTGCCAGCAGTTTAGCCGGGTCTCAGCCCCAGCATTTT | CASSLAGSQPQHF
12 | TRBD1 | TRBJ1-4 | NA | TRBV19 | TGTGCCAGTAGTATTCAGGGGGGCCTCCCGCTTTTT | CASSIQGGLPLF
15 | NA | TRBJ2-1 | few | TRBV7-2 | TGTGCCAGCAGCTTAGGCGGGCTCGCCTACAATGAGCAGTTCTTC | CASSLGGLAYNEQFF
16 | NA | TRBJ2-4 | NA | TRBV7-2 | TGTGCCAGCAGCTACGGACACACAAGAGCCAAAAACATTCAGTACTTC | CASSYGHTRAKNIQYF
14 | TRBD1 | TRBJ2-1 | NA | TRBV11-2 | TGTGCCAGCAGCCGAAGAACAGGGGGGAATGAGCAGTTCTTC | CASSRRTGGNEQFF
14 | TRBD1 | TRBJ1-2 | NA | TRBV4-2 | TGTGCCAGCAGCCAAGATACAGGGGATTGGGGCTACACCTTC | CASSQDTGDWGYTF
14 | NA | TRBJ2-3 | few | TRBV7-2 | TGTGCCAGCAGCTTTAGCGGAGGGACAGATACGCAGTATTTT | CASSFSGGTDTQYF
12 | TRBD1 | TRBJ2-7 | NA | TRBV10-3 | TGTGCCATCAAGACAGGGGGAAGCGAGCAGTACTTC | CAIKTGGSEQYF
13 | NA | TRBJ1-1 | few | TRBV7-9 | TGTGCCAGCAGCTTAATGGGTATGGGTGAAGCTTTCTTT | CASSLMGMGEAFF
15 | NA | TRBJ1-2 | few | TRBV5-6 | TGTGCCAGCAGCATCTTCGACAGATCTTTCTATGGCTACACCTTC | CASSIFDRSFYGYTF
15 | NA | TRBJ1-3 | few | TRBV10-3 | TGTGCCATCACCGGGAAGGGAGTTTCTGGAAACACCATATATTTT | CAITGKGVSGNTIYF
16 | NA | TRBJ1-6 | NA | TRBV6-6 | TGTGCCAGCAGTTACTCGAGTCCAGGGGCACGATCACCCCTCCACTTT | CASSYSSPGARSPLHF
17 | TRBD1 | TRBJ2-5 | few | TRBV4-3 | TGCGCCAGCAGCCAAGATGGACAGGGGTCCAATATAAGAGCCCAGTACTTC | CASSQDGQGSNIRAQYF
15 | NA | TRBJ2-7 | NA | TRBV7-8 | TGTGCCAGCAGCTTAGAAGCAGGGGACTCCTACGAGCAGTACTTC | CASSLEAGDSYEQYF
14 | NA | TRBJ1-2 | NA | TRBV7-8 | TGTGCCAGCAAACCAACGTGGGGAACCTATGGCTACACCTTC | CASKPTWGTYGYTF
15 | NA | TRBJ2-1 | NA | TRBV10-3 | TGTGCCATCAGCACGACAGATTACTCCTACAATGAGCAGTTCTTC | CAISTTDYSYNEQFF
15 | TRBD2 | TRBJ2-7 | NA | TRBV18 | TGTGCCAGCTCACCATCTAGCGGGAGGAAGCGGGAGCAGTACTTC | CASSPSSGRKREQYF